This T cell receptor (beta chain) was identified during a study of shared clonotypes between healthy human individuals. Broader study findings: Some clonotypes were shared by all four sorted-subset donors, while others were not shared. The non-shared ones had lower generation probabilities than the shared ones. Generally, estimated richness proved larger in naive subsets than it did in memory subsets.

Germline V CDR1 and CDR2: WSHSY, SAAADI. V lost 8 bases and J lost 2; bases outside the gene matches: 8. The CDR3 covers 15 residues. Selected positively for CCR7 and CD45RO-negative, naive CD8 cells excluded terminally differentiated effector memory CD45RA+ cells. Free of recent acute infections or vaccinations, the donors were healthy HIV-negative adults. The donor cohort consisted entirely of Caucasian adults residing in Nashville, Tennessee. The assay was immunoSEQ multiplex PCR, and TCRdb's table has in-frame clones only and misses some. The data show 600,000 or so clones, with 95% seen just once and over 0.095% held by the top ten. Worth noting for this clone: Its antigen is still unknown.

The sequence was obtained from a woman in her twenties or thirties in good health. The chain is built from TRBV10-2 and TRBJ2-1; 8 bases agree with TRBD1. Sequences were obtained from naive CD8+ T cells sorted from blood. The DNA of the CDR3 is TGCGCCAGCTCGACCGACAGGGGTACCTACAATGAGCAGTTCTTC. Residues: CASSTDRGTYNEQFF.